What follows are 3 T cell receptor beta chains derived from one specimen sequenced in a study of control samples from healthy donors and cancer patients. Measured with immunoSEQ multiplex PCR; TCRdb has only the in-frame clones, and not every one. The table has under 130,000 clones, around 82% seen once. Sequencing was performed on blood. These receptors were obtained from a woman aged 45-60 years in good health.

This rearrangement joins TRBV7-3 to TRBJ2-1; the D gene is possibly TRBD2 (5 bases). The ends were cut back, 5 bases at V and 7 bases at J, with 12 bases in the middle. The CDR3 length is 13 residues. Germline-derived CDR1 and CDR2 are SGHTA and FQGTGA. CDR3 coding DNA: TGTGCCAGCAGCCCCGCGGGTCGGAATGAGCAGTTCTTC. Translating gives CASSPAGRNEQFF. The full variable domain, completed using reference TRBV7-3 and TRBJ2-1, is GAGVSQTPSNKVTEKGKYVELRCDPISGHTALYWYRQSLGQGPEFLIYFQGTGAADDSGLPNDRFFAVRPEGSVSTLKIQRTERGDSAVYLCASSPAGRNEQFFGPGTRLTVL.

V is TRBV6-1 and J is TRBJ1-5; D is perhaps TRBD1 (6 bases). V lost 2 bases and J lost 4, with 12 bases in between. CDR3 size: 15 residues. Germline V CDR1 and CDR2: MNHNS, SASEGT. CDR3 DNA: TGTGCCAGCAGTGAAACGTGGGACACTAATCAGCCCCAGCATTTT. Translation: CASSETWDTNQPQHF.

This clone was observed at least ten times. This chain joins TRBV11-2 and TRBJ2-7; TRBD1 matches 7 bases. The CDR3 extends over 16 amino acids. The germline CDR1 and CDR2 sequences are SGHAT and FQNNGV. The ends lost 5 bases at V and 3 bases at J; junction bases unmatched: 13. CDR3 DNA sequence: TGTGCCAGCAGCACACACAGGGGAAGGGCGAGCTACGAGCAGTACTTC. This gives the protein CASSTHRGRASYEQYF.